Listed here are 15 T cell receptor beta chains from one sample, sequenced in a study of T cell responses to AZD1222 COVID-19 vaccine. This table comes from immunoSEQ multiplex PCR, and its TCRdb copy is limited to in-frame clones, with some not included. The sample lists approximately 70,000 clones, roughly 80% seen once, with around 50% in the top ten. Specimen: peripheral blood, collected 28 days after the second AZD1222 dose. The receptors here all came from an adult who received the AZD1222 COVID-19 vaccine.

This clone showed up just a few times. The CDR3 reads CASSATEHNEKLFF. The CDR3 DNA reads TGTGCCAGCTCCGCGACAGAGCATAATGAAAAACTGTTTTTT. V and J are TRBV19 and TRBJ1-4; possible D gene TRBD1, 5 bases. The germline V and J ends were trimmed by 9 bases and 4 bases, with 15 bases remaining between them. From germline, CDR1 is LNHDA and CDR2 SQIVND (reference sequence). There are 14 residues in the CDR3.

The V gene is TRBV28, the J gene TRBJ1-2; D is undetermined. Trimming left V 2 bases short and J 0 bases short, with 4 bases between. The CDR3 has 13 amino acids. From germline, CDR1 is MDHEN and CDR2 SYDVKM. For the CDR3, the DNA is TGTGCCAGCAGTTTACTAGCTAACTATGGCTACACCTTC. This sequence encodes CASSLLANYGYTF.

This clone occurred once. The chain carries TRBV18 and TRBJ2-2; 8 bases fit TRBD1. J was trimmed by 2 bases and V by 8 bases; bases with no gene match: 10. In germline, CDR1 is KGHSH, CDR2 LQKENI. The CDR3 loop spans 16 amino acids. The CDR3 here is CASQRTGWGNTGELFF. For the CDR3, the DNA is TGTGCCAGCCAACGGACAGGGTGGGGAAACACCGGGGAGCTGTTTTTT.

CDR3 nucleotide sequence: TGTGCCAGCAGCCTGCTAGCGGTAGGGGGAGATACGCAGTATTTT. It translates to CASSLLAVGGDTQYF. This rearrangement joins TRBV6-5 to TRBJ2-3, with D perhaps TRBD2 (7 bases). Trimming removed 6 bases from V and 5 bases from J, with 18 bases in between. Per the germline V gene, CDR1 is MNHEY and CDR2 is SVGAGI. The CDR3 has 15 amino acids.

The rearrangement links TRBV29-1 to TRBJ1-2; D not certain. This CDR3 comprises 9 residues. Germline CDR1 and CDR2: SQVTM and ANQGSEA. The V gene lost 6 bases and the J gene lost 6 bases, with 5 bases spanning the gap. The CDR3 DNA reads TGCAGCGTAGACGATGGCTACACCTTC. Translated, it gives CSVDDGYTF.

In this sample, this clone turned up a few times. The chain carries TRBV30 and TRBJ1-6; D ambiguous. Trimming shortened V by 1 base and J by 3 bases, and 10 bases separated the two germline ends. Germline loops: CDR1 GTSNPN, CDR2 SVGIG (reference sequence). The CDR3 length is 15 residues. CDR3 residues: CAWSGPEDYNSPLHF. In DNA form, the CDR3 reads TGTGCCTGGAGTGGTCCCGAAGACTATAATTCACCCCTCCACTTT.

V is TRBV3-1 (or the pseudogene TRBV3-2) and J is TRBJ2-7, with 8 bases that match TRBD2. This CDR3 region has 14 residues. The V segment lost 6 bases and the J segment 12 bases; nucleotides outside the gene matches: 16. Germline V gives CDR1 LGHDT, CDR2 YNNKEL (reference sequence). The CDR3 coding sequence is TGTGCCAGCAGTCCAACCCACGGACTAGCCCGCGTGTACTTC. It yields the protein CASSPTHGLARVYF.

The CDR3 region is CASMDLRNTEAFF. As DNA, the CDR3 is TGTGCCAGCATGGACCTCAGGAACACTGAAGCTTTCTTT. The chain carries TRBV12-3 or TRBV12-4 and TRBJ1-1; D not certain. Trimming pared 7 bases from V and 1 base from J, leaving 10 bases between. The CDR3 loop spans 13 amino acids.

V gene TRBV5-1 combines with J gene TRBJ2-7, with 8 bases matching TRBD1. The CDR3 runs to 14 residues. The germline V gene has CDR1 SGHRS and CDR2 YFSETQ. Trimming cost V 0 bases and J 7 bases; bases outside gene matches: 6. The CDR3 protein is CASSLGQGAREQYF. DNA for the CDR3: TGCGCCAGCAGCTTGGGGCAGGGGGCGCGGGAGCAGTACTTC.

This clone was found a few times. This rearrangement joins TRBV7-9 to TRBJ2-7; D uncertain. The CDR3 sequence is 18 residues long. CDR1 SEHNR and CDR2 FQNEAQ come from the germline V gene (reference sequence). Trimming cost V 0 bases and J 0 bases, with 18 bases left between them. The CDR3 loop reads CASSLAHARTASSYEQYF. The CDR3 bases are TGTGCCAGCAGCTTAGCGCATGCGAGGACCGCGAGCTCCTACGAGCAGTACTTC.

The CDR3 here is CASSVEGGNYEQYF. CDR3 nucleotides: TGTGCCAGCAGCGTAGAAGGGGGCAACTACGAGCAGTACTTC. The gene calls are TRBV9 and TRBJ2-7, with 7 bases lining up with TRBD1. The CDR3 is 14 residues long. Per germline, CDR1 SGDLS and CDR2 YYNGEE. After removal of 0 bases from V and 3 bases from J, the junction contained 3 bases not matched to a gene. Together with reference TRBV9 and TRBJ2-7, the CDR3 gives the full variable domain: DSGVTQTPKHLITATGQRVTLRCSPRSGDLSVYWYQQSLDQGLQFLIQYYNGEERAKGNILERFSAQQFPDLHSELNLSSLELGDSALYFCASSVEGGNYEQYFGPGTRLTVT.

J is TRBJ1-1 and V is TRBV3-1 (or the pseudogene TRBV3-2), with a possible D match to TRBD1 (6 bases). The ends were cut back, 1 base at V and 5 bases at J, with 14 bases in the middle. This CDR3 comprises 15 residues. Germline V gene data show CDR1 as LGHDT and CDR2 as YNNKEL (reference sequence). CDR3: CASSQGFQGRTEAFF. CDR3 coding DNA: TGTGCCAGCAGCCAAGGTTTCCAGGGGCGTACTGAAGCTTTCTTT.

The chain has TRBV5-1 and TRBJ2-5; no firm D call. This CDR3 region has 13 residues. Trimming took 6 bases from V and 2 from J, leaving 11 bases between them. Per the germline V gene, CDR1 is SGHRS and CDR2 is YFSETQ. The CDR3 DNA reads as TGCGCCAGCAAGGCTTACGTTCAAGAGACCCAGTACTTC. Translated, it gives CASKAYVQETQYF.

The chain has TRBV24-1 and TRBJ1-6; possible D gene TRBD1, 5 bases. Germline V gene sequence: CDR1 KGHDR, CDR2 SFDVKD. The CDR3 contains 14 residues. The V end was cut by 3 bases, the J end by 9 bases, with 11 bases between. The CDR3 spells CATSDGGGASPLHF. CDR3 DNA sequence: TGTGCCACCAGTGATGGGGGGGGAGCTTCACCCCTCCACTTT.

V gene TRBV19 combines with J gene TRBJ1-1; D gene ambiguous. V lost 5 bases, J lost 1 base, and 14 bases lay in between. Germline V lookup: CDR1 LNHDA, CDR2 SQIVND (reference sequence). This CDR3 contains 15 residues. CDR3 sequence: CASSAGPTWNTEAFF. The CDR3 bases are TGTGCCAGTAGTGCCGGCCCAACATGGAACACTGAAGCTTTCTTT.